Below, 12 T cell receptor beta chains from the same sample are listed, as sequenced in a study of regulatory T cells in long-lasting Graves disease. Time point specified: persistent/refractory GD, antithyroid drugs over 5 years with positive TRAb. PBMCs were the source of the RNA used for TCR sequencing. Arm-PCR of CDR3 regions and iRepertoire HTBI primers were the basis on which TCR beta libraries were built. TCRdb reprocessed the multiplex PCR reads via MiXCR and lists one record per CDR3 protein. The sample has 300,000 to 400,000 distinct CDR3 sequences, about 18% seen once; the top ten hold approximately 31%. This specimen consisted of peripheral blood mononuclear cells (PBMCs), obtained when the disease was refractory, from a patient treated with antithyroid drugs. The source is a female donor with Graves disease.

There are a few counts of this clonotype. This rearrangement joins TRBV7-3 to TRBJ2-3, with 11 bases lining up with TRBD2. Trimming cost V 6 bases and J 3 bases; bases outside gene matches: 2. CDR1 and CDR2 (germline): SGHTA, FQGTGA. This CDR3 spans 14 amino acids. CDR3 coding DNA: TGTGCCAGCAGTTCTAGCGGGAGGACAGATACGCAGTATTTT. It encodes CASSSSGRTDTQYF.

V gene TRBV7-2 combines with J gene TRBJ2-2, with D unresolved. Trimming pared 2 bases from V and 3 bases from J, leaving 13 bases between. The CDR3 is 16 residues long. Germline V gene sequence: CDR1 SGHTA, CDR2 FQGNSA. CDR3 region: CASSLFPVVDTGELFF. The CDR3 DNA reads TGTGCCAGCAGCTTATTCCCCGTCGTGGACACCGGGGAGCTGTTTTTT.

This clonotype is a singleton in its sample. No conserved phenylalanine or tryptophan is present at the end of the CDR3, so a read error is the likely explanation. V and J are TRBV13 and TRBJ1-6; tentative D call: TRBD1 (5 bases). CDR1 and CDR2 (germline): PRHDT, FYEKMQ (reference sequence). The V end was cut by 0 bases, the J end by 2 bases, with 5 bases between. There are 15 residues in the CDR3. The CDR3 bases are TGTGCCAGCAGCTTAGGGGGGGCCTATAATTCACCCCTCCACTCT. It specifies CASSLGGAYNSPLHS.

This clonotype appeared a few times. The chain has TRBV6-1 and TRBJ1-3; D perhaps matches TRBD1 (6 bases). V shed 8 bases and J shed 0 bases, with 14 bases lying between them. The CDR3 has 15 residues. Germline CDR1 and CDR2: MNHNS and SASEGT. The CDR3 here is CASGATGRSGNTIYF. CDR3 coding DNA: TGTGCCAGCGGTGCGACAGGCCGCTCTGGAAACACCATATATTTT.

This clonotype was recorded at least ten times. The CDR3 coding sequence is TGTGCCAGCAGCCAAGATTTCAGGGACCACCTCCACTTT. Translation gives CASSQDFRDHLHF. The chain uses TRBV3-1 and TRBJ1-6, with D perhaps TRBD1 (5 bases). The CDR3 totals 13 residues. Germline assignment: CDR1 LGHDT and CDR2 YNNKEL (reference sequence). Trimming stripped 0 bases from V and 15 bases from J, with 12 bases between.

The chain employs TRBV10-1 and TRBJ2-1, with 7 bases identical to TRBD2. CDR1 is WNHNN and CDR2 is SYGVQD in the germline V gene (reference sequence). This CDR3 has 17 amino acids. The V segment lost 6 bases and the J segment 0 bases; nucleotides outside the gene matches: 11. In DNA, the CDR3 is TGCGCCAGCAGGGGGGGGGAGGGCCCCCTCTCCTACAATGAGCAGTTCTTC. Amino acid sequence: CASRGGEGPLSYNEQFF.

In its sample, this clonotype was seen a few times. A much bigger clone sits one base away, suggesting this may be a read error. The J gene is TRBJ2-5, the V gene TRBV18, with D unclear. Germline CDR1 reads KGHSH; CDR2 reads LQKENI. The ends were cut back, 1 base at V and 7 bases at J, with 7 bases in the middle. This CDR3 has 12 amino acids. CDR3 loop: CASSPRLGTQYF. The CDR3 bases are TGTGCCAGCTCACCACGCTTGGGGACCCAGTACTTC.

This clonotype was recorded a few times. The V call is TRBV5-6, the J call TRBJ1-1; a possible D gene is TRBD1 (5 bases). The CDR3 sequence is 16 residues long. Germline V gene lookup returns CDR1 SGHDT and CDR2 YYEEEE. Trimming removed 0 bases from V and 2 bases from J, with 14 bases in between. The CDR3 is CASSLGGLGFNTEAFF. As DNA, the CDR3 is TGTGCCAGCAGCTTGGGGGGCCTGGGATTCAACACTGAAGCTTTCTTT.

This clonotype was seen repeatedly, ten times or more. J is TRBJ2-7 and V is TRBV6-2 or TRBV6-3, with 10 bases that match TRBD1. The germline V gene encodes CDR1 MNHEY and CDR2 SVGEGT. The CDR3 covers 16 residues. Trimming cost V 2 bases and J 5 bases; bases outside gene matches: 9. The CDR3 coding sequence is TGTGCCAGCAGTTACAAGCGGGGACAGGGGAGACACGAGCAGTACTTC. This encodes CASSYKRGQGRHEQYF.

Comments on this clonotype: A much larger clone sits a single nucleotide away, making a read error possible. V usage is TRBV6-5 and J usage is TRBJ2-5, with D perhaps TRBD1 (6 bases). Trimming stripped 4 bases from V and 0 bases from J, with 12 bases between. This CDR3 has 15 amino acids. Germline V gives CDR1 MNHEY, CDR2 SVGAGI. CDR3 in amino acids: CASSSGTNNQETQYF. CDR3 coding DNA: TGTGCCAGCAGTTCCGGGACAAACAACCAAGAGACCCAGTACTTC.

A few counts support this clonotype. The chain couples TRBV30 to TRBJ1-5; D call uncertain. The CDR3 extends over 12 amino acids. V lost 2 bases and J lost 2, with 4 bases in between. Germline values: CDR1 GTSNPN, CDR2 SVGIG (reference sequence). CDR3 bases: TGTGCCTGGAGTACGGGCAATCAGCCCCAGCATTTT. Protein sequence: CAWSTGNQPQHF.

Ten or more counts support this clonotype. The rearrangement uses TRBV3-1 and TRBJ1-5, with D maybe TRBD1 (5 bases). Trimming left V 1 base short and J 6 bases short, with 10 bases between. The CDR3 has 14 amino acids. Germline V gives CDR1 LGHDT, CDR2 YNNKEL (reference sequence). The CDR3 sequence: CASSQARGGQPQHF. As DNA, the CDR3 is TGTGCCAGCAGCCAAGCAAGGGGAGGTCAGCCCCAGCATTTT.